Below, 20 T cell receptor beta chains from the same sample are listed, as sequenced in a study of cytomegalovirus exposure and HLA in healthy donors. In the PCR, 60 Vbeta and 13 Jbeta primers were used. Profiled with immunoSEQ multiplex PCR; TCRdb holds only in-frame clones, not every one. The table has 60,000 to 70,000 clones, about three quarters seen once. What was sequenced was PBMCs. These receptors were taken from a male donor in good health and CMV-seropositive.

The chain has TRBV6-1 and TRBJ1-4; no reliable D call. Germline values: CDR1 MNHNS, CDR2 SASEGT. The CDR3 is made up of 14 amino acids. Trimming shortened V by 6 bases and J by 1 base, and 9 bases separated the two germline ends. The CDR3 is CASRGDGTNEKLFF. The CDR3 coding sequence is TGTGCCAGCAGAGGAGACGGAACTAATGAAAAACTGTTTTTT.

The chain employs TRBV7-2 and TRBJ1-1; D is possibly TRBD1 (5 bases). The germline V and J ends were trimmed by 6 bases and 1 base, with 12 bases remaining between them. This CDR3 comprises 14 residues. Per germline, CDR1 SGHTA and CDR2 FQGNSA. The CDR3 region has the DNA TGTGCCAGCAGAAAGCAGGGAACGAACACTGAAGCTTTCTTT. Protein: CASRKQGTNTEAFF. The full variable domain, completed using reference TRBV7-2 and TRBJ1-1, is GAGVSQSPSNKVTEKGKDVELRCDPISGHTALYWYRQSLGQGLEFLIYFQGNSAPDKSGLPSDRFSAERTGGSVSTLTIQRTQQEDSAVYLCASRKQGTNTEAFFGQGTRLTVV.

This clone showed up just a few times. The chain uses TRBV5-6 and TRBJ1-5, with D possibly TRBD1 on 6 matching bases. Germline V gene lookup returns CDR1 SGHDT and CDR2 YYEEEE. Trimming removed 7 bases at V and 7 bases at J, with 18 bases between. The CDR3 sequence is 14 residues long. The CDR3 DNA follows: TGTGCCAGCGGAAGGGGGGGGTTCGAACAGCCCCAGCATTTT. Its translation: CASGRGGFEQPQHF.

CDR3 sequence (DNA): TGTGCCAGCAGCGCGGGGGGACAGGGAAAAAACATTCAGTACTTC. It specifies CASSAGGQGKNIQYF. This rearrangement joins TRBV9 to TRBJ2-4; 9 bases are shared with TRBD1. The CDR3 has 15 amino acids. Germline loops: CDR1 SGDLS, CDR2 YYNGEE. V lost 3 bases and J lost 4; bases outside the gene matches: 5.

This chain's CDR3 is CAWSVGGTGGRQPQHF. The CDR3 nucleotides are TGTGCCTGGAGTGTAGGGGGGACAGGGGGGAGGCAGCCCCAGCATTTT. The V gene is TRBV30, the J gene TRBJ1-5, with 11 bases identical to TRBD1. Germline loops: CDR1 GTSNPN, CDR2 SVGIG (reference sequence). CDR3 length: 16 residues. The V segment lost 0 bases and the J segment 7 bases; nucleotides outside the gene matches: 8.

The genes are TRBV30 and TRBJ1-1; the match to TRBD1 covers 8 bases. V shed 3 bases, J shed 4 bases, and the junction held 7 bases outside the gene matches. In germline, CDR1 is GTSNPN, CDR2 SVGIG (reference sequence). CDR3 length: 14 amino acids. In DNA form, the CDR3 reads TGTGCCTGGAGCGGCCAGGACAGGGTCACTGAAGCTTTCTTT. Translated: CAWSGQDRVTEAFF.

Only one count was recorded for this clone. The chain uses TRBV4-1 and TRBJ2-5; a weak D match, TRBD2 (6 bases). TRBJ2-7 explains the end of the DNA better; the J call may be wrong. The CDR3 sequence is 16 residues long. The germline gives CDR1 MGHRA, CDR2 YSYEKL. The CDR3 loop reads CASSQEGRSSSYEQYF. CDR3 DNA sequence: TGCGCCAGCAGCCAAGAAGGGAGGTCGAGCTCCTACGAGCAGTACTTC.

The V gene is TRBV9, the J gene TRBJ2-5; weak D call: TRBD2 (6 bases). This CDR3 comprises 16 residues. Trimming shortened V by 1 base and J by 2 bases, and 15 bases separated the two germline ends. Germline CDR1 reads SGDLS; CDR2 reads YYNGEE. CDR3 nucleotides: TGTGCCAGCAGCGTAAGGGGAGGATGGGGGCAAGAGACCCAGTACTTC. As protein: CASSVRGGWGQETQYF.

Here the CDR3 reads CASSLAPGTGGADTQYF. The CDR3 nucleotides read TGTGCCAGCAGCTTAGCCCCCGGGACAGGGGGGGCAGATACGCAGTATTTT. J is TRBJ2-3 and V is TRBV7-3, with 11 bases lining up with TRBD1. Germline V gene lookup returns CDR1 SGHTA and CDR2 FQGTGA. This CDR3 comprises 17 residues. Germline trimming cut 2 bases from V and 4 bases from J; bases unmatched to any gene: 8.

This chain links TRBV28 with TRBJ2-2, with D perhaps matching TRBD2 (5 bases). Germline loops: CDR1 MDHEN, CDR2 SYDVKM. The ends were cut back, 5 bases at V and 5 bases at J, with 15 bases in the middle. This CDR3 comprises 15 residues. CDR3 protein: CASSPRVTRTGELFF. The CDR3 bases are TGTGCCAGCAGTCCTCGCGTTACTAGAACCGGGGAGCTGTTTTTT.

The chain combines TRBV18 with TRBJ2-1; 7 bases agree with TRBD2. V gave up 7 bases and J gave up 0 bases; unmatched junction bases: 9. Germline CDR1 and CDR2: KGHSH and LQKENI. The CDR3 consists of 16 residues. DNA for the CDR3: TGTGCCAGCTTTTCCTTGGCGGGGGACTCCTACAATGAGCAGTTCTTC. Its translation: CASFSLAGDSYNEQFF.

The rearrangement links TRBV5-6 to TRBJ1-1; 9 bases line up with TRBD1. J gave up 3 bases and V 4 bases, and 7 bases lay outside the gene matches. The CDR3 sequence is 15 residues long. CDR1 is SGHDT, CDR2 YYEEEE, per germline. In DNA, the CDR3 is TGTGCCAGCAGCGGGACAGGGTCGTCGCACACTGAAGCTTTCTTT. As protein: CASSGTGSSHTEAFF.

This sequence joins TRBV18 and TRBJ2-5, with a possible D match to TRBD2 (7 bases). The CDR3 is 16 residues long. Looked up from germline, CDR1 is KGHSH and CDR2 is LQKENI. Trimming stripped 0 bases from V and 4 bases from J, with 15 bases between. CDR3 protein: CASSPPTIGGPETQYF. The CDR3, as DNA: TGTGCCAGCTCACCACCCACCATCGGGGGGCCAGAGACCCAGTACTTC.

The chain recombines TRBV9 with TRBJ1-4; 7 nucleotides agree with TRBD1. The V gene's germline CDR1 is SGDLS and CDR2 YYNGEE. The CDR3 loop spans 15 amino acids. V dropped 4 bases and J dropped 1; count of bases not matched to a gene: 4. As DNA, the CDR3 is TGTGCCAGCAGCCTGCAGGGGGGAACTAATGAAAAACTGTTTTTT. Its translation: CASSLQGGTNEKLFF.

This rearrangement joins TRBV9 to TRBJ1-3, with D unresolved. Germline V gene data show CDR1 as SGDLS and CDR2 as YYNGEE. This CDR3 region has 16 residues. V was cut by 4 bases and J by 0 bases, with 14 bases left in between. CDR3 sequence: CASSRPPGHSGNTIYF. The CDR3 DNA follows: TGTGCCAGCAGCCGCCCCCCAGGTCACTCTGGAAACACCATATATTTT.

The chain recombines TRBV2 with TRBJ1-4; D not certain. There are 14 residues in the CDR3. CDR1 and CDR2 from the germline V gene are SNHLY and FYNNEI. The germline V and J ends were trimmed by 1 base and 4 bases, with 7 bases remaining between them. This CDR3 reads CASSEGQVNEKLFF. The CDR3 DNA reads as TGTGCCAGCAGTGAAGGTCAGGTTAATGAAAAACTGTTTTTT. Full variable domain (remainder filled in from reference TRBV2 and TRBJ1-4): EPEVTQTPSHQVTQMGQEVILRCVPISNHLYFYWYRQILGQKVEFLVSFYNNEISEKSEIFDDQFSVERPDGSNFTLKIRSTKLEDSAMYFCASSEGQVNEKLFFGSGTQLSVL.

This chain uses TRBV5-4 with TRBJ1-1, with 10 bases that match TRBD1. The CDR3 extends over 16 amino acids. Germline V CDR1 and CDR2: SGHNT, YYREEE (reference sequence). Unmatched junction bases numbered 7, after V lost 0 bases and J lost 5 bases. CDR3 protein: CASSLASTGGLTEAFF. DNA of the CDR3: TGTGCCAGCAGCTTGGCCTCGACAGGGGGCTTGACTGAAGCTTTCTTT. The complete variable domain, with remaining parts taken from reference TRBV5-4 and TRBJ1-1, reads ETGVTQSPTHLIKTRGQQVTLRCSSQSGHNTVSWYQQALGQGPQFIFQYYREEENGRGNFPPRFSGLQFPNYSSELNVNALELDDSALYLCASSLASTGGLTEAFFGQGTRLTVV.

The chain employs TRBV18 and TRBJ2-7; the D is unclear. The CDR3 covers 12 residues. Germline V gene data show CDR1 as KGHSH and CDR2 as LQKENI. Trimming took off 5 bases at V and 3 bases at J, with 8 bases between the two ends. The CDR3 coding sequence is TGTGCCAGCTCATCTTCCGGCTACGAGCAGTACTTC. Its translation: CASSSSGYEQYF.

Only one count was recorded for this clone. This chain joins TRBV7-9 and TRBJ1-6, with a weak D call TRBD1 (6 bases). V lost 5 bases, J lost 7 bases, and 15 bases lay in between. Germline values: CDR1 SEHNR, CDR2 FQNEAQ (reference sequence). The CDR3 runs 15 residues. CDR3 DNA sequence: TGTGCCAGCAGCCCGTCAGGGGAAGGGAATTCACCCCTCCACTTT. It encodes CASSPSGEGNSPLHF.

V and J are TRBV11-2 and TRBJ1-2; D is ambiguous. The length of the CDR3 is 14 residues. V dropped 0 bases and J dropped 6 bases, with 11 bases sitting between them. Germline V CDR1 and CDR2: SGHAT, FQNNGV. The CDR3 DNA is TGTGCCAGCAGCTTAGACGGTCGGGGTGATGGCTACACCTTC. Translating it yields CASSLDGRGDGYTF.